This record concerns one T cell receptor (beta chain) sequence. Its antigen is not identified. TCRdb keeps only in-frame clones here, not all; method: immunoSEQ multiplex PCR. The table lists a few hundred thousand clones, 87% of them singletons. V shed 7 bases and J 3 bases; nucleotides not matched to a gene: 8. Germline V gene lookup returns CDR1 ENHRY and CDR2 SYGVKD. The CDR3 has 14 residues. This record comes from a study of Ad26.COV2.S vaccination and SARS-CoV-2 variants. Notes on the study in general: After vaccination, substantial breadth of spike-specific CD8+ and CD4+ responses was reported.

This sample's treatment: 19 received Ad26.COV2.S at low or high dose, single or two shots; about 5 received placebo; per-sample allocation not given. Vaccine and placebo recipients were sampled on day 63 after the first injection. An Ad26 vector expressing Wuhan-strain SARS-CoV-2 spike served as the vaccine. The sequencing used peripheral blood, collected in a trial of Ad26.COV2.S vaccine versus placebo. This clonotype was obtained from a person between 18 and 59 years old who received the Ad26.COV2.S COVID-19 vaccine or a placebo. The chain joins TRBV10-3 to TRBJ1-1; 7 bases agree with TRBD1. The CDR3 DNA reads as TGTGCCATCAACCCACAGGGGAGAGACACTGAAGCTTTCTTT. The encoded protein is CAINPQGRDTEAFF.